This note documents a single TCR beta chain sequence. This CDR3 is built from 13 residues. J lost 2 bases, V lost 5 bases, and 2 bases had no gene match. Germline V gene lookup returns CDR1 SGHTA and CDR2 FQGTGA. The data are from a study of blood T cell repertoires in COVID-19. Sequencing was performed with immunoSEQ multiplex PCR; in TCRdb, only in-frame clones are kept and a portion is missing. The table records 330,000 or so clones, under 95% of them present only once. Sequencing was done on a sample of PBMCs or T cells enriched from blood (not recorded which). This TCR derives from a woman aged 30 to 39 who had recovered from COVID-19. The chain recombines TRBV7-3 with TRBJ1-2, with 7 bases fitting TRBD1. This CDR3 is CASSEQGNYGYTF. The CDR3 bases are TGTGCCAGCAGCGAACAGGGGAACTATGGCTACACCTTC.